The 24 T cell receptor beta chains given below trace back to one sample, sequenced in a study of blood T cell repertoires in COVID-19. Some clones are missing from TCRdb's copy, which holds only in-frame ones; the method was immunoSEQ multiplex PCR. The sample includes more than 400,000 clones, around 87% of them seen just once. Sequenced input: PBMCs or T cells enriched from blood (not recorded which). The receptors here all came from a young woman who had recovered from COVID-19.

The chain employs TRBV30 and TRBJ1-1; D call uncertain. The CDR3 covers 15 residues. Trimming removed 0 bases from V and 4 bases from J, with 15 bases in between. CDR1 GTSNPN and CDR2 SVGIG come from the germline V gene (reference sequence). CDR3 sequence reads: CAWSVGDKSITEAFF. CDR3 coding DNA: TGTGCCTGGAGTGTCGGGGATAAGTCGATCACTGAAGCTTTCTTT. The variable domain in full, completed from reference TRBV30 and TRBJ1-1, reads SQTIHQWPATLVQPVGSPLSLECTVEGTSNPNLYWYRQAAGRGLQLLFYSVGIGQISSEVPQNLSASRPQDRQFILSSKKLLLSDSGFYLCAWSVGDKSITEAFFGQGTRLTVV.

This chain uses TRBV5-6 with TRBJ1-1; weak D call: TRBD1 (5 bases). V dropped 0 bases and J dropped 0 bases, with 9 bases sitting between them. The CDR3 length is 15 residues. Germline V gene lookup returns CDR1 SGHDT and CDR2 YYEEEE. The DNA of the CDR3 is TGTGCCAGCAGCTTGGCATCAGGGTTGAACACTGAAGCTTTCTTT. Translation: CASSLASGLNTEAFF.

The genes are TRBV5-1 and TRBJ2-5; possible D gene TRBD2, 5 bases. This CDR3 region has 15 residues. The germline gives CDR1 SGHRS, CDR2 YFSETQ. V shed 4 bases and J shed 4 bases, with 17 bases lying between them. The chain's CDR3 is CASSPNEGMGETQYF. The DNA for the CDR3 is TGCGCCAGCAGCCCTAACGAGGGCATGGGAGAGACCCAGTACTTC.

The chain has TRBV4-1 and TRBJ2-7, with D maybe TRBD1 (6 bases). Per germline, CDR1 MGHRA and CDR2 YSYEKL. The V gene lost 5 bases and the J gene lost 2 bases, with 19 bases spanning the gap. The CDR3 length is 16 residues. CDR3 region: CASSSRRAGAAYEQYF. The CDR3 coding sequence is TGCGCCAGCAGCTCAAGGCGAGCAGGGGCGGCCTACGAGCAGTACTTC.

V and J are TRBV7-2 and TRBJ2-5, with unresolved D. Germline-derived CDR1 and CDR2 are SGHTA and FQGNSA. The CDR3 is made up of 13 amino acids. The V end lost 0 bases, the J end lost 4 bases, and 6 bases lay between the germline ends. CDR3: CASSLASGETQYF. The CDR3 nucleotides read TGTGCCAGCAGCTTAGCGTCAGGAGAGACCCAGTACTTC.

This chain links TRBV18 with TRBJ2-5; 7 nucleotides align to TRBD2. The trim removed 2 bases at V and 5 bases at J, leaving 2 bases unmatched. In germline, CDR1 is KGHSH, CDR2 LQKENI. The CDR3 has 13 amino acids. CDR3 residues: CASSPAGVETQYF. In nucleotides, the CDR3 is TGTGCCAGCTCACCAGCGGGGGTGGAGACCCAGTACTTC.

The J gene is TRBJ1-1, the V gene TRBV6-6; D is perhaps TRBD1 (5 bases). Germline V gene sequence: CDR1 MNHNY, CDR2 SVGAGI (reference sequence). This CDR3 contains 15 residues. The germline V and J ends were trimmed by 8 bases and 6 bases, with 22 bases remaining between them. For the CDR3, the DNA is TGTGCCAGCGGTCCAGGGTGGGCTCTTGTAGCTGAAGCTTTCTTT. Its protein product is CASGPGWALVAEAFF.

The genes are TRBV27 and TRBJ1-1; TRBD1 is a possible D gene (6 bases). The germline V gene encodes CDR1 MNHEY and CDR2 SMNVEV (reference sequence). This CDR3 contains 14 residues. The V end was cut by 3 bases, the J end by 4 bases, with 12 bases between. The CDR3 DNA is TGTGCCAGCAGTTTCCAGGGGTCGGGCACTGAAGCTTTCTTT. Translation gives CASSFQGSGTEAFF.

The V call is TRBV7-8, the J call TRBJ1-2; TRBD1 might be the D (5 bases). The CDR3 covers 15 residues. CDR1 is SGHVS, CDR2 FQNEAQ, per germline. With 1 base removed from V and 7 bases from J, the gap between germline ends came to 16 bases. The CDR3: CASSLGQGGSGGYTF. CDR3 in DNA: TGTGCCAGCAGCTTAGGCCAGGGCGGTTCGGGTGGCTACACCTTC.

On this clone itself: Other DNA sequences within the sample encode an identical CDR3. For the CDR3, the DNA is TGTGCCAGCTCACCGGGGAGGGACACTGAAGCTTTCTTT. Protein sequence: CASSPGRDTEAFF. V gene TRBV18 combines with J gene TRBJ1-1; D unclear. CDR3 length: 13 residues. Germline CDR1 reads KGHSH; CDR2 reads LQKENI. V lost 3 bases and J lost 3, with 8 bases in between. Variable domain in full (rest from reference TRBV18 and TRBJ1-1): NAGVMQNPRHLVRRRGQEARLRCSPMKGHSHVYWYRQLPEEGLKFMVYLQKENIIDESGMPKERFSAEFPKEGPSILRIQQVVRGDSAAYFCASSPGRDTEAFFGQGTRLTVV.

This clone occurred once. The chain has TRBV5-1 and TRBJ1-1; 11 nucleotides match TRBD1. This CDR3 spans 13 amino acids. J was trimmed by 10 bases and V by 3 bases; bases with no gene match: 5. Germline lookup yields CDR1 SGHRS and CDR2 YFSETQ. The CDR3 sequence: CASSSGQGAVAFF. CDR3 in DNA: TGCGCCAGCAGCTCTGGACAGGGGGCAGTAGCTTTCTTT.

On this clone: Other DNA sequences in the same sample also yield this CDR3. The chain has TRBV5-1 and TRBJ2-2; D gene unclear. CDR1 and CDR2 from the germline V gene are SGHRS and YFSETQ. Trimming took off 4 bases at V and 0 bases at J, with 10 bases between the two ends. There are 15 residues in the CDR3. CDR3 nucleotide sequence: TGCGCCAGCAGCCTCGGTCTACCGAACACCGGGGAGCTGTTTTTT. It translates to CASSLGLPNTGELFF.

This clone was observed once. The gene calls are TRBV5-1 and TRBJ2-5, with 7 bases matching TRBD1. V lost 0 bases to trimming and J lost 3 bases; unmatched junction nucleotides: 5. This CDR3 contains 15 residues. The germline gives CDR1 SGHRS, CDR2 YFSETQ. The chain's CDR3 is CASSLDTGTEETQYF. In nucleotides, the CDR3 is TGCGCCAGCAGCTTGGACACCGGGACAGAAGAGACCCAGTACTTC.

The rearrangement uses TRBV12-5 and TRBJ2-1; D uncertain. Trimming removed 5 bases at V and 7 bases at J, with 6 bases between. Per germline, CDR1 LGHNT and CDR2 FRNRAP. The CDR3 is 11 amino acids. The CDR3 here is CASGARNEQFF. The CDR3 DNA reads TGTGCTAGTGGTGCCAGGAATGAGCAGTTCTTC. Looking up the rest from reference TRBV12-5 and TRBJ2-1 gives the full variable domain: DARVTQTPRHKVTEMGQEVTMRCQPILGHNTVFWYRQTMMQGLELLAYFRNRAPLDDSGMPKDRFSAEMPDATLATLKIQPSEPRDSAVYFCASGARNEQFFGPGTRLTVL.

This chain joins TRBV7-3 and TRBJ2-3; 8 bases agree with TRBD2. J lost 4 bases, V lost 4 bases, and 4 bases had no gene match. The CDR3 sequence is 14 residues long. Germline lookup yields CDR1 SGHTA and CDR2 FQGTGA. The CDR3 DNA reads TGTGCCAGCAGCTCAGGGACTAGTGCAGATACGCAGTATTTT. It encodes CASSSGTSADTQYF.

V usage is TRBV9 and J usage is TRBJ2-1, with 12 positions matching TRBD2. CDR3 length: 15 residues. V dropped 4 bases and J dropped 8; count of bases not matched to a gene: 7. Germline loops: CDR1 SGDLS, CDR2 YYNGEE. The CDR3 region has the DNA TGTGCCAGCAGCCCCTCGACTAGCGGGGGCGATGAGCAGTTCTTC. Its translation is CASSPSTSGGDEQFF.

The chain links TRBV28 to TRBJ1-1; TRBD1 matches 7 bases. Germline CDR1 is MDHEN and CDR2 is SYDVKM. The CDR3 contains 13 residues. V dropped 6 bases and J dropped 3; count of bases not matched to a gene: 4. Here the CDR3 reads CASRPTGDTEAFF. CDR3 nucleotides: TGTGCCAGCAGACCTACAGGGGACACTGAAGCTTTCTTT. Full variable domain (outside the CDR3, taken from reference TRBV28 and TRBJ1-1): DVKVTQSSRYLVKRTGEKVFLECVQDMDHENMFWYRQDPGLGLRLIYFSYDVKMKEKGDIPEGYSVSREKKERFSLILESASTNQTSMYLCASRPTGDTEAFFGQGTRLTVV.

This chain connects TRBV7-9 to TRBJ1-4; TRBD1 matches at 8 bases. The J segment lost 6 bases and the V segment lost 5 bases, leaving 5 bases of the junction unmatched. The CDR3 sequence is 14 residues long. Germline V gene lookup returns CDR1 SEHNR and CDR2 FQNEAQ (reference sequence). The CDR3 loop reads CASSRTGTYEKLFF. The CDR3 nucleotides are TGTGCCAGCAGCCGGACAGGGACTTATGAAAAACTGTTTTTT.

V usage is TRBV28 and J usage is TRBJ1-2; 7 bases map to TRBD1. Trimming took 5 bases from V and 8 from J; bases not matched to a gene: 8. CDR1 MDHEN and CDR2 SYDVKM come from the germline V gene. The CDR3 totals 13 residues. The CDR3 DNA follows: TGTGCCAGCAGTGCCGACAGGGCGGAAGGCTACACCTTC. This translates into CASSADRAEGYTF.

V and J are TRBV19 and TRBJ1-5, with D perhaps matching TRBD1 (6 bases). The CDR3 is 15 residues long. Trimming removed 5 bases from V and 4 bases from J, with 15 bases in between. Looked up from germline, CDR1 is LNHDA and CDR2 is SQIVND (reference sequence). This chain's CDR3 is CASSASTGENQPQHF. CDR3 in DNA: TGTGCCAGTAGTGCATCGACAGGAGAAAATCAGCCCCAGCATTTT. The full variable domain, in which reference TRBV19 and TRBJ1-5 provide the parts outside the CDR3, is DGGITQSPKYLFRKEGQNVTLSCEQNLNHDAMYWYRQDPGQGLRLIYYSQIVNDFQKGDIAEGYSVSREKKESFPLTVTSAQKNPTAFYLCASSASTGENQPQHFGDGTRLSIL.

This rearrangement joins TRBV29-1 to TRBJ1-2, with D possibly matching TRBD1 (6 bases). This CDR3 spans 13 amino acids. Germline lookup yields CDR1 SQVTM and CDR2 ANQGSEA. V lost 7 bases to trimming and J lost 4 bases, with 16 bases between them. The CDR3 region has the DNA TGCAGCGCCCGGACAGCCAGTTTCTATGGCTACACCTTC. Its translation: CSARTASFYGYTF.

The chain has TRBV5-1 and TRBJ1-3, with no clear D. Per germline, CDR1 SGHRS and CDR2 YFSETQ. Trimming cost V 0 bases and J 2 bases, with 9 bases left between them. The CDR3 loop spans 15 amino acids. In DNA, the CDR3 is TGCGCCAGCAGCTTGGGTCCGGAGACTGGAAACACCATATATTTT. Encoded protein: CASSLGPETGNTIYF.

The genes are TRBV9 and TRBJ2-7; 7 bases fit TRBD1. There are 16 residues in the CDR3. Germline values: CDR1 SGDLS, CDR2 YYNGEE. Unmatched junction bases numbered 12, after V lost 1 base and J lost 5 bases. CDR3 coding DNA: TGTGCCAGCAGCGTAACGGTAACAGGGGATCAGGACGAGCAGTACTTC. This gives the protein CASSVTVTGDQDEQYF.

The V and J genes are TRBV12-3 or TRBV12-4 and TRBJ2-1; the D gene is possibly TRBD2 (6 bases). Trimming shortened V by 7 bases and J by 16 bases, and 23 bases separated the two germline ends. The CDR3 loop spans 13 amino acids. CDR3 protein: CASTIPAGNTVFF. The CDR3 bases are TGTGCCAGCACCATTCCCGCGGGGAACACCGTTTTCTTC.